The rows below give T cell receptor beta chains drawn from one sample of a study of Ad26.COV2.S vaccination and SARS-CoV-2 variants. The protocol was immunoSEQ multiplex PCR, while the TCRdb copy is restricted to in-frame clones and leaves out a portion. The sample includes more than 300,000 clones, less than 90% of them seen just once. Here the sequenced sample was peripheral blood, taken in a trial of Ad26.COV2.S vaccine versus placebo. Receptors originate from a person aged 18 to 59 who received the Ad26.COV2.S COVID-19 vaccine or a placebo. The CDR3 runs from the conserved cysteine through the conserved F or W. A D gene is named only where the DNA matches it firmly. Only part of the rows carry a size: once, few, many, or a class if the clone is expanded.

J gene,V gene,clone size,D gene,CDR3 DNA,CDR3 protein
TRBJ2-7,TRBV5-8,.,.,TGTGCCAGCAGCTTTCTCGCGGGAACAGGGTCCTACGAGCAGTACTTC,CASSFLAGTGSYEQYF
TRBJ2-1,TRBV9,.,TRBD2,TGTGCCAGCAGCGTAGCCAGCGGGAGAATCGATGAGCAGTTCTTC,CASSVASGRIDEQFF
TRBJ2-2,TRBV6-6,.,.,TGTGCCAGCAGTTACTTAGGGGGTCCGAACACCGGGGAGCTGTTTTTT,CASSYLGGPNTGELFF
TRBJ2-7,TRBV12-3/TRBV12-4,.,.,TGTGCCAGCAGTTTGGACAGTGGCTACGAGCAGTACTTC,CASSLDSGYEQYF
TRBJ1-5,TRBV19,once,TRBD1,TGTGCCAGTAGTATAACGGACAGGGTCGGGCAGCCCCAGCATTTT,CASSITDRVGQPQHF
TRBJ2-5,TRBV6-2/TRBV6-3,.,.,TGTGCCAGCAGCGAAGAGACCCAGTACTTC,CASSEETQYF
TRBJ1-6,TRBV12-2,few,.,TGTGCAAGTCGTCGACCGGGACAGGATTCACCCCTCCACTTT,CASRRPGQDSPLHF
TRBJ2-5,TRBV25-1,once,TRBD2,TGTGCCAGCAGTGAGATGCTAGCGGGGGTTGAGACCCAGTACTTC,CASSEMLAGVETQYF
TRBJ2-1,TRBV4-2,once,TRBD2,TGTGCCAGCAGCCAAGACGGGACTAGCGGGAGGGGCGATGAGCAGTTCTTC,CASSQDGTSGRGDEQFF
TRBJ1-5,TRBV7-2,once,.,TGTGCCAGCAGCCCGGGACTTCAGCCCCAGCATTTT,CASSPGLQPQHF
TRBJ2-3,TRBV6-2/TRBV6-3,.,TRBD2,TGTGCCAGCAGTTACTCGCCGGGAGGGGAGACAGATACGCAGTATTTT,CASSYSPGGETDTQYF
TRBJ1-6,TRBV5-4,.,.,TGTGCCAGCAGCTTAGGAGGGTTCGATAATTCACCCCTCCACTTT,CASSLGGFDNSPLHF
TRBJ2-7,TRBV6-5,.,TRBD1,TGTGCCAGCAGCCGAGGGGGACAGGGGGCCGAGCAGTACTTC,CASSRGGQGAEQYF
TRBJ2-6,TRBV5-1,.,.,TGCGCCAGCGCCCCAACGGCGAGCTCTGGGGCCAACGTCCTGACTTTC,CASAPTASSGANVLTF
TRBJ1-5,TRBV29-1,.,.,TGCAGCGCCGCGGAAAATAGCAATCAGCCCCAGCATTTT,CSAAENSNQPQHF
TRBJ2-2,TRBV5-1,.,TRBD1,TGCGCCAGCAGCTTTTATACAGGGGACACCGGGGAGCTGTTTTTT,CASSFYTGDTGELFF